This TCR beta chain was documented in a study of a mutant IDH1 vaccine in newly diagnosed glioma. Some clones are missing from TCRdb's copy, which holds only in-frame ones; the method was immunoSEQ multiplex PCR. The data contain roughly 48,000 clones, more than 85% of them singletons. The V gene end was trimmed by 6 bases and the J gene end by 0 bases; junction bases not matched to a gene: 2. Germline lookup yields CDR1 LGHNT and CDR2 FRNRAP. The CDR3 is 14 amino acids. Described time point: week 11, during vaccination. Topical imiquimod was applied with each vaccine dose, which held 300 ug of mutant IDH1 20-mer peptide. About this clone: Its antigen is not identified.

The clonotype originates from a man aged 50 to 59 with glioma. The V call is TRBV12-5, the J call TRBJ2-1; 7 positions agree with TRBD1. This sample comprised PBMCs, obtained from a glioma patient whose treatment included an IDH1 peptide vaccine. The CDR3 sequence is CASGKGASYNEQFF. The CDR3 DNA reads as TGTGCTAGTGGGAAGGGGGCCTCCTACAATGAGCAGTTCTTC.